This T cell receptor beta chain was found in a study of blood T cell repertoires in COVID-19. Study-wide context: COVID-19 samples, acute and convalescent, were from the United States, Italy and Spain. Nucleic acid was either cDNA or gDNA, and it came from T cells, B-cell-depleted T cells, or PBMCs.

In this sample, this clone turned up a few times. Allocation to cohorts depended on clinical history reported by the participants. The V end was cut by 7 bases, the J end by 7 bases, with 18 bases between. CDR1 is SGDLS, CDR2 YYNGEE, per germline. The CDR3 sequence is 14 residues long. Assay: immunoSEQ multiplex PCR; the TCRdb copy retains only in-frame clones and omits some. The data hold approximately 170,000 clones, with about 86% observed a single time. V usage is TRBV9 and J usage is TRBJ1-5; maybe TRBD1 (6 bases). The sample consisted of PBMCs or T cells enriched from blood (not recorded which). This TCR was recovered from a woman aged 45-65 years in a cohort exposed to, infected with or recovered from COVID-19 (not recorded which). CDR3 DNA: TGTGCCAGCGGCAAGGGAACAGGGTTCCAGCCCCAGCATTTT. Amino acid sequence: CASGKGTGFQPQHF.